A single sample gave rise to the 10 T cell receptor beta chains below, sequenced in a study of CD8 T cells in Susac syndrome. RNA amounts of roughly 0.45 to 1 ug underwent reverse transcription with random hexamers. Via MiXCR, TCRdb re-called the immunoSEQ multiplex PCR reads, giving one row per CDR3 protein. In the table there are hundreds of thousands of distinct CDR3 sequences, approximately 85% of which are singletons. Material: CD8+ T cells from PBMCs. The receptors shown here come from a human donor with multiple sclerosis.

V is TRBV23-1 and J is TRBJ2-7; D ambiguous. TRBV23-1 belongs to the ORF category, with a function that is uncertain. With 2 bases removed from V and 8 bases from J, the gap between germline ends came to 16 bases. CDR3 size: 14 residues. CDR3 bases: TGCGCCAGCAGTCAACCTGCCCCTCGGCACCAGCAGTACTTC. Translated, it gives CASSQPAPRHQQYF.

As DNA, the CDR3 is TGTGCCAGCAGGCCGGGACTCCAGAATGACCGATCTGGCGAGCAGTACTTC. This translates into CASRPGLQNDRSGEQYF. The chain carries TRBV21-1 and TRBJ2-7; no DNA check was done on the table's D call, TRBD2. TRBV21-1 is a recognized pseudogene. The CDR3 has 17 amino acids.

This clonotype was observed a few times. The chain uses TRBV5-1 and TRBJ2-3, with 10 bases aligning to TRBD1. The junction had 7 bases not matched to a gene; V was cut back by 4 bases and J by 5 bases. The CDR3 runs 15 residues. Germline V lookup: CDR1 SGHRS, CDR2 YFSETQ. The CDR3: CASSLRDRGIDTQYF. CDR3 bases: TGCGCCAGCAGCCTCCGGGACAGGGGCATAGATACGCAGTATTTT.

This clonotype showed up just a few times. V gene TRBV20-1 combines with J gene TRBJ2-1, with D unclear. Germline V gene sequence: CDR1 DFQATT, CDR2 SNEGSKA (reference sequence). V lost 0 bases and J lost 7, with 10 bases in between. The CDR3 consists of 13 residues. The CDR3 nucleotides are TGCAGTGCTAGAGATCCCAGCAGGAATGAGCAGTTCTTC. Translating it yields CSARDPSRNEQFF.

The V gene is TRBV18, the J gene TRBJ2-3; the D is unclear. The V and J ends lost 3 bases and 0 bases respectively, with 7 bases between them. The CDR3 length is 14 residues. CDR1 and CDR2 from the germline V gene are KGHSH and LQKENI. CDR3 protein: CASSPVLSTDTQYF. CDR3 sequence (DNA): TGTGCCAGCTCACCGGTTCTAAGCACAGATACGCAGTATTTT.

In this sample, this clonotype turned up a few times. This chain uses TRBV27 with TRBJ2-7; D is possibly TRBD1 (6 bases). With 3 bases removed from V and 2 bases from J, the gap between germline ends came to 11 bases. The CDR3 contains 14 residues. Germline CDR1 reads MNHEY; CDR2 reads SMNVEV (reference sequence). This chain's CDR3 is CASSFSRGPYEQYF. In nucleotides, the CDR3 is TGTGCCAGCAGTTTTTCCAGGGGTCCCTACGAGCAGTACTTC.

This clonotype was observed once. This chain joins TRBV5-1 and TRBJ1-4; D perhaps matches TRBD1 (6 bases). Trimming took off 3 bases at V and 7 bases at J, with 16 bases between the two ends. Germline V gene sequence: CDR1 SGHRS, CDR2 YFSETQ. The CDR3 sequence is 15 residues long. The CDR3 spells CASSSEGGIGEKLFF. The CDR3 DNA reads TGCGCCAGCAGCTCGGAGGGGGGAATCGGTGAAAAACTGTTTTTT. Full variable domain (outside the CDR3, taken from reference TRBV5-1 and TRBJ1-4): KAGVTQTPRYLIKTRGQQVTLSCSPISGHRSVSWYQQTPGQGLQFLFEYFSETQRNKGNFPGRFSGRQFSNSRSEMNVSTLELGDSALYLCASSSEGGIGEKLFFGSGTQLSVL.

CDR3 sequence reads: CASSLDPGTDQGELFF. The CDR3 nucleotides are TGTGCCAGCAGCTTAGATCCAGGGACGGATCAGGGGGAGCTGTTTTTT. The chain is built from TRBV11-3 and TRBJ2-2; D could derive from TRBD1 or TRBD2 (5 bases each). The V end lost 0 bases, the J end lost 8 bases, and 16 bases lay between the germline ends. The CDR3 sequence is 16 residues long. CDR1 is SGHNT and CDR2 is YENEEA in the germline V gene.

This rearrangement joins TRBV19 to TRBJ2-7, with D perhaps TRBD2 (5 bases). Germline-derived CDR1 and CDR2 are LNHDA and SQIVND (reference sequence). The V end lost 3 bases, the J end lost 2 bases, and 11 bases lay between the germline ends. This CDR3 has 14 residues. The chain's CDR3 is CASSMVGAPYEQYF. For the CDR3, the DNA is TGTGCCAGTAGTATGGTGGGAGCCCCCTACGAGCAGTACTTC.

This clonotype was detected a few times. The genes are TRBV2 and TRBJ2-7; D unclear. The germline V gene encodes CDR1 SNHLY and CDR2 FYNNEI. The CDR3 spans 15 residues. Deletions cut 4 bases from V and 0 bases from J, with 13 bases between. CDR3 sequence reads: CASSVRPPGSYEQYF. DNA of the CDR3: TGTGCCAGCAGTGTCAGGCCCCCTGGCTCCTACGAGCAGTACTTC.